What follows are 9 T cell receptor beta chains derived from one specimen sequenced in a study of T cell repertoires in cytomegalovirus infection. TCRdb independently ran MiXCR on the reads; one entry per CDR3 protein. Here the sample spans under 150,000 distinct CDR3 sequences, roughly 25% being singletons. The antigens of these receptors remain unknown. The specimen sequenced was PBMCs, sequenced either directly or after in vitro stimulation (not recorded which). All receptors come from a human donor in good health (CMV status not recorded). Some clones in this sample may be carry-over from other donors' samples.

V is TRBV5-6 and J is TRBJ2-1, with D perhaps TRBD1 (5 bases). The CDR3 spans 16 residues. Germline assignment: CDR1 SGHDT and CDR2 YYEEEE. V dropped 0 bases and J dropped 2 bases, with 12 bases sitting between them. CDR3 coding DNA: TGTGCCAGCAGCTTGGCTGGGGCTAGGGCCTACAATGAGCAGTTCTTC. Translation: CASSLAGARAYNEQFF.

This clonotype has only a few counts. The chain combines TRBV7-2 with TRBJ2-1; 11 bases map to TRBD2. The CDR3 sequence is 18 residues long. Trimming at V came to 1 base and at J to 0 bases, leaving 5 bases not matched to a gene. Germline CDR1 and CDR2: SGHTA and FQGNSA. The CDR3 DNA reads as TGTGCCAGCAGCTTAGAACTAGCGGGGGCCAGCTCCTACAATGAGCAGTTCTTC. Amino acids: CASSLELAGASSYNEQFF.

This clonotype was counted only a few times. The rearrangement joins TRBV4-1 to TRBJ1-6, with D perhaps TRBD1 (5 bases). Germline CDR1 reads MGHRA; CDR2 reads YSYEKL. Deletions cut 0 bases from V and 10 bases from J, with 16 bases between. This CDR3 is built from 16 residues. CDR3: CASSQEGSGRGSPLHF. CDR3 in DNA: TGCGCCAGCAGCCAAGAAGGTTCAGGGCGGGGGTCACCCCTCCACTTT.

This clonotype showed up many times. CDR3 protein: CASSLGGGRGNQPQHF. For the CDR3, the DNA is TGTGCCAGCAGCTTAGGGGGGGGCAGGGGCAATCAGCCCCAGCATTTT. V gene TRBV7-2 combines with J gene TRBJ1-5; TRBD1 might be the D (6 bases). This CDR3 spans 16 amino acids. Trimming took 1 base from V and 2 from J, leaving 12 bases between them. CDR1 is SGHTA and CDR2 is FQGNSA in the germline V gene.

Many counts were recorded for this clonotype. The V and J genes are TRBV4-2 and TRBJ2-2, with TRBD2 matching over 7 bases. V trimming: 4 bases; J trimming: 4 bases; junction bases outside the gene matches: 24. CDR1 is LGHNA and CDR2 is YNFKEQ in the germline V gene. This CDR3 has 21 residues. The CDR3 nucleotides read TGTGCCAGCAGCCTATGGGGCGGGAGAGTCCTACCCGTCGTGACCACCGGGGAGCTGTTTTTT. Translated, it gives CASSLWGGRVLPVVTTGELFF.

This clonotype was recorded many times. The chain couples TRBV7-2 to TRBJ2-3; TRBD2 aligns across 8 bases. The CDR3 is 16 residues long. Germline trimming cut 3 bases from V and 0 bases from J; bases unmatched to any gene: 5. Looked up from germline, CDR1 is SGHTA and CDR2 is FQGNSA. The chain's CDR3 is CASSFVSGTSTDTQYF. The CDR3, as DNA: TGTGCCAGCAGCTTCGTTAGCGGGACGAGCACAGATACGCAGTATTTT.

Of note for this clonotype: This sequence may be a read error, since a much larger clone differs from it by one base. The CDR3 ends on some other residue instead of the conserved phenylalanine or tryptophan, so this is likely a read error. The V call is TRBV7-2, the J call TRBJ1-4; D is ambiguous. This CDR3 contains 14 residues. CDR1 and CDR2 (germline): SGHTA, FQGNSA. V gave up 5 bases and J gave up 9 bases, with 16 bases separating them. For the CDR3, the DNA is TGTGCCAGCAGCCCGTCTCTAGTCTCCCAAAAACTGTTTTAT. Its protein product is CASSPSLVSQKLFY.

Here the CDR3 reads CSARDPRAAQFEQFF. CDR3 coding DNA: TGCAGTGCTAGAGATCCCCGAGCGGCGCAGTTTGAGCAGTTCTTC. The genes are TRBV20-1 and TRBJ2-1, with D perhaps matching TRBD2 (5 bases). Per germline, CDR1 DFQATT and CDR2 SNEGSKA (reference sequence). This CDR3 has 15 amino acids. Trimming pared 0 bases from V and 9 bases from J, leaving 18 bases between.

This clonotype was counted between two and nine times. This rearrangement joins TRBV20-1 to TRBJ2-1, with 8 bases aligning to TRBD2. Germline V gene data show CDR1 as DFQATT and CDR2 as SNEGSKA (reference sequence). This CDR3 contains 12 residues. V trimming: 6 bases; J trimming: 4 bases; junction bases outside the gene matches: 2. CDR3 DNA sequence: TGCAGTGCCCAGCGGGAGTACAATGAGCAGTTCTTC. This codes for CSAQREYNEQFF.